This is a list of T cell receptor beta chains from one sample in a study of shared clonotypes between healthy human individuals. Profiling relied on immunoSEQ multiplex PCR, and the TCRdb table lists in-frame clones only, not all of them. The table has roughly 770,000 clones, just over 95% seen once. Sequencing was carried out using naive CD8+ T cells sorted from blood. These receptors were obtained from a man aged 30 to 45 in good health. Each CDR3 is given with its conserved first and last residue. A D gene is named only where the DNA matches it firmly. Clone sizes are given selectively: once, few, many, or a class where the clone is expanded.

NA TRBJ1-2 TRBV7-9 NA TGTGCCAGCAGCCGAGGACAGAACTATGGCTACACCTTC CASSRGQNYGYTF
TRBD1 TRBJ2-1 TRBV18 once TGTGCCAGCTCACCACCGAACAGGGGGAATGAGCAGTTCTTC CASSPPNRGNEQFF
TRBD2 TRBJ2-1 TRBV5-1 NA TGCGCCAGCAGCTATCGGGAGGTCTACAATGAGCAGTTCTTC CASSYREVYNEQFF
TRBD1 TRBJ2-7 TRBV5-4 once TGTGCCAGCAGCTTTCGGGACAGGGAGTACTACGAGCAGTACTTC CASSFRDREYYEQYF
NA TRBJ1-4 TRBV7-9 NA TGTGCCAGCAGCTTATCGGGGACTTACCCGGAAAAACTGTTTTTT CASSLSGTYPEKLFF
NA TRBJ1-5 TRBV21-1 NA TGTGCCAGCAGCAAAGGAAAGGTTTTTAGCAATCAGCCCCAGCATTTT CASSKGKVFSNQPQHF
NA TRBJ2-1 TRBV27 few TGTGCCAGCAGCCTTATCGGCGATGAGCAGTTCTTC CASSLIGDEQFF
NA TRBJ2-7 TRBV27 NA TGTGCCAGCAGTGTCGGACAGCGCGCCTACGAGCAGTACTTC CASSVGQRAYEQYF
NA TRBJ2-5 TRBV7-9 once TGTGCCAGCAGCTTATTTATAGGATCAGTTGGGGAGACCCAGTACTTC CASSLFIGSVGETQYF
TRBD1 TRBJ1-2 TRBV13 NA TGTGCCAGCAGCTTAGGGACAGGGGGCTTAGGCTACACCTTC CASSLGTGGLGYTF
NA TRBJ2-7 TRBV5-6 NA TGTGCCAGCAGCAACGGACTGTTGTACGAGCAGTACTTC CASSNGLLYEQYF
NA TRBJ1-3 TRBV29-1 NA TGCAGCGTTGAAGTTGGGGACGTAATTGGAAACACCATATATTTT CSVEVGDVIGNTIYF
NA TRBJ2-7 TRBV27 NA TGTGCCAGCAGTTTCCAGGGCGGCTACGAGCAGTACTTC CASSFQGGYEQYF
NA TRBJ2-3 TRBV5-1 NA TGCGCCAGCAGCCCGGACAGTGGGGGGGATACGCAGTATTTT CASSPDSGGDTQYF
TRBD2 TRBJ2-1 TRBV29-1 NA TGCAGCGTTCGGCGGGAGGGCCTATACAATGAGCAGTTCTTC CSVRREGLYNEQFF
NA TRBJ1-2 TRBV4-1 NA TGCGCCAGCAGCCAAGAGGGGTGGGCGGCCTATGGCTACACCTTC CASSQEGWAAYGYTF
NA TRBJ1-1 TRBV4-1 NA TGCGCCAGCAGAGCAACAGGTTACACTGAAGCTTTCTTT CASRATGYTEAFF
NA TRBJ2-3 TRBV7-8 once TGTGCCAGCACCCTTGAGGGTTTGGCAGATACGCAGTATTTT CASTLEGLADTQYF
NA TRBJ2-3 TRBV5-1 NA TGCGCCAGCAGCTTGCGAGAGGGGGGCACAGATACGCAGTATTTT CASSLREGGTDTQYF
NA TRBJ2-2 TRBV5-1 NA TGCGCCAGCAGCTTGCTGCAGGGGGGAACCGGGGAGCTGTTTTTT CASSLLQGGTGELFF
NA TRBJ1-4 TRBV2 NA TGTGCCCATCTCCCCAAAGGACAGAGTAATGAAAAACTGTTTTTT CAHLPKGQSNEKLFF
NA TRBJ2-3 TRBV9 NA TGTGCCAGCAGCGTAATTAGCGGCGCAGATACGCAGTATTTT CASSVISGADTQYF
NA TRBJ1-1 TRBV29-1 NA TGCAGCGTTGGAGTTTGGGAAGCTTTCTTT CSVGVWEAFF
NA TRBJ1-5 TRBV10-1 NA TGCGCCAGCACCAATCAGCCCCAGCATTTT CASTNQPQHF
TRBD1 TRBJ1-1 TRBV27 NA TGTGCCAGCAGTCGGGACAGTCTGAACACTGAAGCTTTCTTT CASSRDSLNTEAFF
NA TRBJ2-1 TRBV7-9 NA TGTGCCAGCAGCTTAGGGGCGTCTGAGCAGTTCTTC CASSLGASEQFF
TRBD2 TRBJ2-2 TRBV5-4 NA TGTGCCAGCAGCCCGGGGGGGACCGGGGAGCTGTTTTTT CASSPGGTGELFF
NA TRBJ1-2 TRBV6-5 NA TGTGCCAGCAGTTACGACCAGGGACCGCAAGGCTACACCTTC CASSYDQGPQGYTF
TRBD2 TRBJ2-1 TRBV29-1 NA TGCAGCGTTGAAGAGAGCGGGGTGATTTACAATGAGCAGTTCTTC CSVEESGVIYNEQFF
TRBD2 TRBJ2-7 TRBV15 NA TGTGCCACCAGACCGGGACTAAGCTCCTACGAGCAGTACTTC CATRPGLSSYEQYF
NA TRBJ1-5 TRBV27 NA TGTGCCAGCAGTATCAGTGTGGGGGGGATCGGACAGCCCCAGCATTTT CASSISVGGIGQPQHF
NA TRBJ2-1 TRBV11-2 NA TGTGCCAGCAGCCTTGTGTGGGAGCAGTTCTTC CASSLVWEQFF
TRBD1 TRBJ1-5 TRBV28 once TGTGCCAGCAGTTCCTCTAACAGGGGGGTGCAGCCCCAGCATTTT CASSSSNRGVQPQHF
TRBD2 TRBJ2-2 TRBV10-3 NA TGTGCCATCAGTGATCCGCCTAGCGGACGCACCGGGGAGCTGTTTTTT CAISDPPSGRTGELFF
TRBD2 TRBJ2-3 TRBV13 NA TGTGCCAGCAGCTCCGGACTAGCGGGAGCGTCCCAAGACACAGATACGCAGTATTTT CASSSGLAGASQDTDTQYF
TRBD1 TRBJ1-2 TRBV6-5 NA TGTGCCAGCAGTTTATACAGGGGGCTGGAGGGCTACACCTTC CASSLYRGLEGYTF
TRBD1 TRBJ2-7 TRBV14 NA TGTGCCAGCAGCCCGGACAGGGAAATCGACGAGCAGTACTTC CASSPDREIDEQYF
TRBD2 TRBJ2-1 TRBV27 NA TGTGCCAGCAGTTTTTACCTAGCGGGATCCAATGAGCAGTTCTTC CASSFYLAGSNEQFF
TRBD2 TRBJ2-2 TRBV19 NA TGTGCCAGTAGTATAGCCCCGTGGTTGCGGGAGGGGACCGGGGAGCTGTTTTTT CASSIAPWLREGTGELFF
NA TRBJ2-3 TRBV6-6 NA TGTGCCAGCAGTTACCGGGGGGCTGCAGATACGCAGTATTTT CASSYRGAADTQYF
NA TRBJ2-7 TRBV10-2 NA TGCGCCAGCAGCCTACCGGGACTGAGCTCCTACGAGCAGTACTTC CASSLPGLSSYEQYF